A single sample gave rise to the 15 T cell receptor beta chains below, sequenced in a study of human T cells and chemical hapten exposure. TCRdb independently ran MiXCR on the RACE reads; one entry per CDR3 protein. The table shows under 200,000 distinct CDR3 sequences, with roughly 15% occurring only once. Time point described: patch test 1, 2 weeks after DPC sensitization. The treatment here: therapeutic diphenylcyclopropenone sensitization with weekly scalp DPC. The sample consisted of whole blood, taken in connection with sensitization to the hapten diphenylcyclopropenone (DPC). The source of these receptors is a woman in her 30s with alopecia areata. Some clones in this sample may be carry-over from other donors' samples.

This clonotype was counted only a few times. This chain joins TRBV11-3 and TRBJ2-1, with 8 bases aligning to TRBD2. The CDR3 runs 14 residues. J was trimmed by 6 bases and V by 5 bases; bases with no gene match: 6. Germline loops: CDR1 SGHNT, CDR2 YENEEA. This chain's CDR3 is CASSLGGGRNEQFF. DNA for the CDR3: TGTGCCAGCAGCCTTGGCGGGGGGCGCAATGAGCAGTTCTTC.

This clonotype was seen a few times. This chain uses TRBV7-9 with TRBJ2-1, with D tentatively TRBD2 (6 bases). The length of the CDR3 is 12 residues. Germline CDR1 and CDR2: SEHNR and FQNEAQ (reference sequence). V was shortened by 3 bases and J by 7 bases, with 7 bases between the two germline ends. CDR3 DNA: TGTGCCAGCAGCTTTAGCGGAAATGAGCAGTTCTTC. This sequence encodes CASSFSGNEQFF.

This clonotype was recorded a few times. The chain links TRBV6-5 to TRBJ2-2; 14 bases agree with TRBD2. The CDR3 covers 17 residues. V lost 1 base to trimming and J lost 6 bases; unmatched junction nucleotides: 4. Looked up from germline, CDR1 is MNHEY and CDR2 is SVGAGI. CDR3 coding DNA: TGTGCCAGCAGTTACTGGGGACTAGCGGGGGTCGCCGGGGAGCTGTTTTTT. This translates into CASSYWGLAGVAGELFF.

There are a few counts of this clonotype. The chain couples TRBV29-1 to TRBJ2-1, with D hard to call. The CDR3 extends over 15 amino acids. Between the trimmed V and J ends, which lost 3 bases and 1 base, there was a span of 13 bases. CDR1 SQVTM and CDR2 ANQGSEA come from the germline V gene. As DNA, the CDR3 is TGCAGCGTTGAGGCAGGAGAAGGGTCCTACAATGAGCAGTTCTTC. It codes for CSVEAGEGSYNEQFF.

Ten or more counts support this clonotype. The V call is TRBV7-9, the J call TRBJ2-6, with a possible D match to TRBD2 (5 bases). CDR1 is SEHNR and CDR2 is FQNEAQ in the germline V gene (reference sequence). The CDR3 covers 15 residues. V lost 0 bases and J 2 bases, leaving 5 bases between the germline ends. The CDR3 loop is CASSLAGAGANVLTF. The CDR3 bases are TGTGCCAGCAGCTTAGCCGGGGCTGGGGCCAACGTCCTGACTTTC.

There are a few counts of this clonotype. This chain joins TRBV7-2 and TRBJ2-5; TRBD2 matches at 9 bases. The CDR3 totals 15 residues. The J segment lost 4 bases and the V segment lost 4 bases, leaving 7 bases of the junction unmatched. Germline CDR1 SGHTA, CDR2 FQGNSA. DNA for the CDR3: TGTGCCAGCAGCTCCTCTCTAGCGGGGATAGAGACCCAGTACTTC. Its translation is CASSSSLAGIETQYF.

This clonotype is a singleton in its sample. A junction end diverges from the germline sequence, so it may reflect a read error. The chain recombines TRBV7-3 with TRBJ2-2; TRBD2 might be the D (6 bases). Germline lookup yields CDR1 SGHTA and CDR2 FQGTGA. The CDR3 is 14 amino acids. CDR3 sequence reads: CTSSRDSNTGELFF. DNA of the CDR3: TGTACCAGCAGCCGGGACTCTAACACCGGGGAGCTGTTTTTT.

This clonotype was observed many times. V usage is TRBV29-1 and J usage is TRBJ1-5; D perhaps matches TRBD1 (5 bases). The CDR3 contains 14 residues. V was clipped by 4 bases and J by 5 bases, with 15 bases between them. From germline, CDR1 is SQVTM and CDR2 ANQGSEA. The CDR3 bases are TGCAGCGTTGTTCCCGGCGGGGCTGATCAGCCCCAGCATTTT. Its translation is CSVVPGGADQPQHF.

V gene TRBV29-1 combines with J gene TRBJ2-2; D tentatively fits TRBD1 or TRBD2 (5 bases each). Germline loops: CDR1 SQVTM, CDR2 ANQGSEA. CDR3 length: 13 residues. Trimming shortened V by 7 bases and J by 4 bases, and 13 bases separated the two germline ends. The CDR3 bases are TGCAGCGCTGGTGGGGGATTCACCGGGGAGCTGTTTTTT. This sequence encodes CSAGGGFTGELFF.

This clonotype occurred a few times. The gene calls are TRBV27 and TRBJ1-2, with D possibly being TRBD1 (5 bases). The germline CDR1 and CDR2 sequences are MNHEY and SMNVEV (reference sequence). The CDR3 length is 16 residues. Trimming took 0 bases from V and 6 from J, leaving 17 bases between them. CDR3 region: CASSLSWARVVDGYTF. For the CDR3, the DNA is TGTGCCAGCAGTTTATCGTGGGCCAGGGTGGTGGATGGCTACACCTTC.

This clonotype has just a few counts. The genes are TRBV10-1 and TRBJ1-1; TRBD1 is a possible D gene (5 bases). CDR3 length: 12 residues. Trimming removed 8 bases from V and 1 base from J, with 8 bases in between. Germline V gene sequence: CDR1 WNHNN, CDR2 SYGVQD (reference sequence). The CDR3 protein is CASQGGNTEAFF. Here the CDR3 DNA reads TGCGCCAGCCAGGGAGGGAACACTGAAGCTTTCTTT.

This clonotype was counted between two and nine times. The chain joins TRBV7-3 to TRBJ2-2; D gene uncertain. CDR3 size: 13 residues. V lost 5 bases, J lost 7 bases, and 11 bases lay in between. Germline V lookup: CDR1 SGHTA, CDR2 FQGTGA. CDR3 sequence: CASSPPWGGELFF. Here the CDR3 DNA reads TGTGCCAGCAGCCCCCCCTGGGGCGGGGAGCTGTTTTTT.

CDR3 coding DNA: TGTGCCAGCACCCGGGAAAGGGGGAGTGAAAAACTGTTTTTT. Protein product: CASTRERGSEKLFF. The gene calls are TRBV2 and TRBJ1-4; D might be TRBD1 (6 bases). The CDR3 has 14 residues. Trimming pared 7 bases from V and 7 bases from J, leaving 16 bases between. CDR1 is SNHLY and CDR2 is FYNNEI in the germline V gene.

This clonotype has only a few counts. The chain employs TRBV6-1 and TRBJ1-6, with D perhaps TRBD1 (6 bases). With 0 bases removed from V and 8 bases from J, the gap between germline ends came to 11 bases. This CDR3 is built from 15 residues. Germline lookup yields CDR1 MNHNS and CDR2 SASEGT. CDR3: CASSEAGGWDSPLHF. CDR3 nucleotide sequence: TGTGCCAGCAGTGAAGCAGGGGGGTGGGATTCACCCCTCCACTTT.

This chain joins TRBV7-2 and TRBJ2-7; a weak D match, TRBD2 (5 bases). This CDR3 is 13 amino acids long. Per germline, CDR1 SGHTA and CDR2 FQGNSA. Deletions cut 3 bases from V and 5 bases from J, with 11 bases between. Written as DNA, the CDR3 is TGTGCCAGCAGCTTGGTATCCGGGGACGAGCAGTACTTC. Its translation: CASSLVSGDEQYF.